The 20 T cell receptor beta chains given below trace back to one sample, sequenced in a study of metastatic and nonmetastatic thyroid tumors. MiXCR was used by TCRdb to re-call the PCR reads. This sample has tens of thousands of clones; more than 9.5% occur once, and the top ten carry 11%. Prior to thyroid surgery, none of the patients had received any treatment. The sequenced sample consisted of blood. These receptors were collected from a female donor with papillary thyroid cancer or a benign thyroid nodule (not recorded which). Some clones in this sample may be carry-over from other donors' samples.

The table lists this clone with a few counts. At one boundary the junction diverges from the germline segment, which might be a read error. The same CDR3 can be traced to other DNA sequences in this sample. The chain has TRBV27 and TRBJ2-2, with TRBD1 matching 12 bases. Germline V CDR1 and CDR2: MNHEY, SMNVEV (reference sequence). The CDR3 has 15 residues. CDR3 nucleotide sequence: TGTGCCAGCAGTTTAGGGACAGGGGGCACCGGTGAGCTTTTTTTT. Translating gives CASSLGTGGTGELFF.

This clone was detected ten times or more. The gene calls are TRBV20-1 and TRBJ1-3, with D unclear. Deletions cut 7 bases from V and 0 bases from J, with 4 bases between. The CDR3 totals 11 residues. Germline V CDR1 and CDR2: DFQATT, SNEGSKA (reference sequence). CDR3 in DNA: TGCAGTGGGGTCTCTGGAAACACCATATATTTT. It translates to CSGVSGNTIYF.

The rearrangement joins TRBV27 to TRBJ1-1; D uncertain. V lost 0 bases and J lost 4, with 15 bases in between. Looked up from germline, CDR1 is MNHEY and CDR2 is SMNVEV (reference sequence). This CDR3 region has 16 residues. This CDR3 is CASSLSGMGLITEAFF. CDR3 nucleotide sequence: TGTGCCAGCAGTTTATCGGGCATGGGTCTAATCACTGAAGCTTTCTTT.

This clone was recorded at least ten times. The CDR3 sequence is CASSLIDRGYSPLHF. DNA of the CDR3: TGTGCCAGCAGTTTAATAGATCGGGGGTATTCACCCCTCCACTTT. The chain recombines TRBV28 with TRBJ1-6; weak D call: TRBD1 (5 bases). V lost 2 bases and J 8 bases, leaving 13 bases between the germline ends. CDR3 length: 15 amino acids. CDR1 is MDHEN, CDR2 SYDVKM, per germline.

On this clone: A single base separates this from a much larger clone, so it may be a read error. The sample holds other DNA sequences that translate to the same CDR3. CDR3 loop: CASSSPGTSVYKQYF. In DNA form, the CDR3 reads TGTGCCAGCAGCTCCCCCGGGACTAGTGTCTACAAGCAGTACTTC. V and J are TRBV11-2 and TRBJ2-7; TRBD2 matches 8 bases. The CDR3 covers 15 residues. Per the germline V gene, CDR1 is SGHAT and CDR2 is FQNNGV.

This clone showed up many times. This chain joins TRBV11-2 and TRBJ1-6; D call uncertain. CDR1 and CDR2 (germline): SGHAT, FQNNGV. The CDR3 is made up of 12 amino acids. The V end was cut by 5 bases, the J end by 10 bases, with 9 bases between. CDR3: CASSSLRSPLHF. CDR3 nucleotide sequence: TGTGCCAGCAGCAGCCTCCGGTCACCCCTCCACTTT.

This clone showed up many times. The chain has TRBV6-5 and TRBJ1-2; the D is unclear. The germline V gene encodes CDR1 MNHEY and CDR2 SVGAGI. The CDR3 is made up of 12 amino acids. V was cut by 0 bases and J by 6 bases, with 5 bases left in between. CDR3: CASSYSGDGYTF. In DNA, the CDR3 is TGTGCCAGCAGTTACTCCGGGGATGGCTACACCTTC.

This clone was recorded once. This chain connects TRBV19 to TRBJ2-1; D gene uncertain. V was cut by 0 bases and J by 0 bases, with 9 bases left in between. The CDR3 is 16 amino acids. From germline, CDR1 is LNHDA and CDR2 SQIVND (reference sequence). The CDR3 DNA reads TGTGCCAGTAGTATAGATCAGTTTAGCTCCTACAATGAGCAGTTCTTC. Residues: CASSIDQFSSYNEQFF.

Ten or more counts support this clone. The chain recombines TRBV6-1 with TRBJ2-1; D unclear. CDR1 and CDR2 from the germline V gene are MNHNS and SASEGT. This CDR3 comprises 15 residues. Trimming removed 5 bases from V and 0 bases from J, with 11 bases in between. CDR3 protein: CASSFQASSYNEQFF. CDR3 nucleotide sequence: TGTGCCAGCAGTTTCCAAGCCAGCTCCTACAATGAGCAGTTCTTC.

There are many counts of this clone. The V and J genes are TRBV29-1 and TRBJ1-1; D gene ambiguous. Trimming pared 6 bases from V and 8 bases from J, leaving 13 bases between. This CDR3 has 11 amino acids. Germline V gives CDR1 SQVTM, CDR2 ANQGSEA. The CDR3: CSVSRGSEAFF. CDR3 nucleotide sequence: TGCAGCGTCTCGCGAGGGAGCGAAGCTTTCTTT.

This clone has a count of ten or more. J is TRBJ1-2 and V is TRBV15, with a tentative D call TRBD1 (5 bases). CDR3 length: 13 residues. Between the trimmed V and J ends, which lost 0 bases and 7 bases, there was a span of 9 bases. The germline CDR1 and CDR2 sequences are LNHNV and YYDKDF (reference sequence). In DNA form, the CDR3 reads TGTGCCACCAGCAGAGAGACAGCGTTTGGCTACACCTTC. Protein: CATSRETAFGYTF.

This clone was recorded a few times. For the CDR3, the DNA is TGTGCCAGCAGCCCTCCGGGCGGGAGACGCGACGAGCAGTACTTC. This codes for CASSPPGGRRDEQYF. The V gene is TRBV5-4, the J gene TRBJ2-7; 7 nucleotides match TRBD2. With V trimmed by 4 bases and J by 5 bases, 12 bases remained unmatched. CDR1 and CDR2 from the germline V gene are SGHNT and YYREEE (reference sequence). This CDR3 region has 15 residues.

On this clone: This could be a read error, since a much larger clone is one nucleotide away. This rearrangement joins TRBV6-1 to TRBJ2-1; no reliable D call. Trimming pared 5 bases from V and 16 bases from J, leaving 24 bases between. Germline lookup yields CDR1 MNHNS and CDR2 SASEGT. This CDR3 comprises 14 residues. The CDR3 spells CASSFGSSYNGHFF. DNA for the CDR3: TGTGCCAGCAGTTTCGGATCTTCCTACAATGGGCATTTCTTC.

This clone was picked up many times. Being one base from a much bigger clone, this may be a read error. The chain carries TRBV4-1 and TRBJ1-4; weak D call: TRBD1 (5 bases). The CDR3 contains 14 residues. V dropped 7 bases and J dropped 7 bases, with 16 bases sitting between them. Germline CDR1 reads MGHRA; CDR2 reads YSYEKL. The CDR3 loop reads CASIRLGRGEKLFF. In DNA, the CDR3 is TGCGCCAGCATCCGACTGGGGCGCGGTGAAAAACTGTTTTTT.

Ten or more counts support this clone. This chain links TRBV10-3 with TRBJ1-2; a possible D gene is TRBD1 (5 bases). V dropped 6 bases and J dropped 4 bases, with 12 bases sitting between them. This CDR3 region has 13 residues. The V gene's germline CDR1 is ENHRY and CDR2 SYGVKD. The CDR3 bases are TGTGCCATCAGCGGAGACAGACTCTATGGCTACACCTTC. Its protein is CAISGDRLYGYTF.

This clone was observed at least ten times. The V call is TRBV27, the J call TRBJ1-1, with TRBD1 identical over 8 bases. Germline assignment: CDR1 MNHEY and CDR2 SMNVEV (reference sequence). The CDR3 is 14 amino acids. Trimming at V came to 5 bases and at J to 6 bases, leaving 8 bases not matched to a gene. The CDR3 region has the DNA TGTGCCAGCAGTGGTCAGGGGGCGGGGGCTGAAGCTTTCTTT. Protein product: CASSGQGAGAEAFF.

This clone occurred a few times. The rearrangement links TRBV28 to TRBJ2-7, with D tentatively TRBD1 or TRBD2 (6 bases each). V was pared by 9 bases and J by 0 bases, with 12 bases between. Looked up from germline, CDR1 is MDHEN and CDR2 is SYDVKM. The CDR3 loop spans 13 amino acids. The DNA for the CDR3 is TGTGCCAGGTCGAAGGGGGGCTCCTACGAGCAGTACTTC. Translation gives CARSKGGSYEQYF.

The sample holds many counts of this clone. The chain's CDR3 is CASSPLAGGRGEQFF. CDR3 coding DNA: TGTGCCAGCAGTCCACTAGCGGGAGGGCGGGGTGAGCAGTTCTTC. The chain is built from TRBV2 and TRBJ2-1; 13 positions match TRBD2. The junction had 7 bases not matched to a gene; V was cut back by 5 bases and J by 9 bases. Looked up from germline, CDR1 is SNHLY and CDR2 is FYNNEI. The CDR3 spans 15 residues.

This clone was seen at least ten times. At one end, the junction sequence differs from germline, possibly due to a read error. Other nucleotide sequences in the sample specify the same CDR3. The rearrangement links TRBV30 to TRBJ1-1, with D possibly TRBD1 on 5 matching bases. CDR3 length: 12 residues. CDR1 is GTSNPN and CDR2 is SVGIG in the germline V gene (reference sequence). DNA for the CDR3: TGCGCCTGGAGGCCAGGGTATAGTGAAGCTTTCTTT. This codes for CAWRPGYSEAFF.

The CDR3: CAAHWNTEAFF. The CDR3 bases are TGTGCAGCCCATTGGAACACTGAAGCTTTCTTT. The chain recombines TRBV30 with TRBJ1-1; D unclear. The germline CDR1 and CDR2 sequences are GTSNPN and SVGIG (reference sequence). CDR3 length: 11 residues.